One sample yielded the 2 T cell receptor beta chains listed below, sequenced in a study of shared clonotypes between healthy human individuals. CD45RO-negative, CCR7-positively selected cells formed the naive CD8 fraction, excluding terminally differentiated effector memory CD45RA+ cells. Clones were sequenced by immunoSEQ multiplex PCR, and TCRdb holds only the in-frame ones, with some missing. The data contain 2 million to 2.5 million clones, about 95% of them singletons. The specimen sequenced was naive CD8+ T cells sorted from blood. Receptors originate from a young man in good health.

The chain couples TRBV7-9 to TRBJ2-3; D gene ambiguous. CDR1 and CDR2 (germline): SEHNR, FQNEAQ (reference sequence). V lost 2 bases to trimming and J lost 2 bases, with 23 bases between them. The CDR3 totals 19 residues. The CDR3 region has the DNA TGTGCCAGCAGCTTAACCCCTTTTGCCTTAGTAACTTTCACAGATACGCAGTATTTT. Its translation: CASSLTPFALVTFTDTQYF.

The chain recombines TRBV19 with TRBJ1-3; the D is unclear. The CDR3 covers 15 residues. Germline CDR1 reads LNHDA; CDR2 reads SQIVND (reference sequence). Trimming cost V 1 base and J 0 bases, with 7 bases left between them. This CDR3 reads CASSIGKSSGNTIYF. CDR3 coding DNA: TGTGCCAGTAGTATAGGGAAGAGCTCTGGAAACACCATATATTTT. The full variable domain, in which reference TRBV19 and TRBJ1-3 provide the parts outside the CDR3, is DGGITQSPKYLFRKEGQNVTLSCEQNLNHDAMYWYRQDPGQGLRLIYYSQIVNDFQKGDIAEGYSVSREKKESFPLTVTSAQKNPTAFYLCASSIGKSSGNTIYFGEGSWLTVV.